Shown below are 27 T cell receptor beta chains from a single sample sequenced in a study of long-term antiretroviral therapy in people with HIV. The immunoSEQ assay was v3.0, run at survey level. Repertoires were generated with immunoSEQ multiplex PCR, while TCRdb's copy carries only in-frame clones and drops some. The sample has approximately 22,000 clones, around four fifths seen once. The material sequenced was unsorted PBMCs, taken 1.9 years after starting antiretroviral therapy. These receptors were collected from a woman aged 50 to 65 with HIV.

The V call is TRBV19, the J call TRBJ2-6, with a weak D call TRBD1 (6 bases). This CDR3 has 18 residues. V lost 9 bases, J lost 0 bases, and 21 bases lay in between. CDR1 is LNHDA, CDR2 SQIVND, per germline (reference sequence). CDR3 nucleotide sequence: TGTGCCAGCAAAACCAGGAGCACAGGGAACTCTGGGGCCAACGTCCTGACTTTC. Its protein is CASKTRSTGNSGANVLTF. Full variable domain (remainder filled in from reference TRBV19 and TRBJ2-6): DGGITQSPKYLFRKEGQNVTLSCEQNLNHDAMYWYRQDPGQGLRLIYYSQIVNDFQKGDIAEGYSVSREKKESFPLTVTSAQKNPTAFYLCASKTRSTGNSGANVLTFGAGSRLTVL.

The rearrangement joins TRBV7-2 to TRBJ1-5; 8 bases are shared with TRBD1. CDR1 and CDR2 (germline): SGHTA, FQGNSA. There are 16 residues in the CDR3. V was clipped by 5 bases and J by 3 bases; unmatched bases: 9. Here the CDR3 reads CASSPLGQGANQPQHF. DNA of the CDR3: TGTGCCAGCAGCCCCCTCGGGCAGGGGGCCAATCAGCCCCAGCATTTT.

This clone was picked up one time. The genes are TRBV7-8 and TRBJ2-1; 9 bases line up with TRBD2. The ends lost 0 bases at V and 6 bases at J; junction bases unmatched: 12. Germline V gives CDR1 SGHVS, CDR2 FQNEAQ. The CDR3 contains 18 residues. The DNA of the CDR3 is TGTGCCAGCAGCTTAGCGATATTGGGGGGACTAGCCCTCAATGAGCAGTTCTTC. Translating gives CASSLAILGGLALNEQFF.

As DNA, the CDR3 is TGCGCCAGCAGCTCATTGGTGGGGTCAATACAAGAGACCCAGTACTTC. Translation gives CASSSLVGSIQETQYF. The V call is TRBV5-1, the J call TRBJ2-5; D is uncertain. V was shortened by 3 bases and J by 2 bases, with 17 bases between the two germline ends. This CDR3 has 16 amino acids. The germline V gene has CDR1 SGHRS and CDR2 YFSETQ. Complete variable domain (other parts from reference TRBV5-1 and TRBJ2-5): KAGVTQTPRYLIKTRGQQVTLSCSPISGHRSVSWYQQTPGQGLQFLFEYFSETQRNKGNFPGRFSGRQFSNSRSEMNVSTLELGDSALYLCASSSLVGSIQETQYFGPGTRLLVL.

The chain recombines TRBV5-5 with TRBJ2-3; D may be TRBD1 (6 bases). Per germline, CDR1 SGHKS and CDR2 YYEKEE (reference sequence). CDR3 length equals 14 residues. The germline V and J ends were trimmed by 0 bases and 3 bases, with 8 bases remaining between them. The CDR3 spells CASSLGRGTDTQYF. In nucleotides, the CDR3 is TGTGCCAGCAGCTTGGGCAGGGGTACAGATACGCAGTATTTT.

J is TRBJ1-3 and V is TRBV18; D is unresolved. The CDR3 sequence is 16 residues long. CDR1 KGHSH and CDR2 LQKENI come from the germline V gene. V gave up 2 bases and J gave up 1 base, with 12 bases separating them. The CDR3 sequence: CASSPNTQGSGNTIYF. The CDR3 bases are TGTGCCAGCTCACCAAACACCCAAGGGTCTGGAAACACCATATATTTT.

The V call is TRBV6-5, the J call TRBJ1-2, with D possibly being TRBD1 (5 bases). The V and J ends lost 6 bases and 3 bases respectively, with 11 bases between them. The CDR3 contains 13 residues. Germline V gene data show CDR1 as MNHEY and CDR2 as SVGAGI. Written as DNA, the CDR3 is TGTGCCAGCAGCCCGGGGGGTGACTATGGCTACACCTTC. Its translation is CASSPGGDYGYTF.

V gene TRBV9 combines with J gene TRBJ2-1, with 12 positions matching TRBD2. This CDR3 spans 16 amino acids. V trimming: 2 bases; J trimming: 8 bases; junction bases outside the gene matches: 8. Germline CDR1 SGDLS, CDR2 YYNGEE. The CDR3 protein is CASSVPSGGAFYEQFF. CDR3 nucleotides: TGTGCCAGCAGCGTCCCTAGCGGGGGGGCGTTCTATGAGCAGTTCTTC.

This chain joins TRBV7-9 and TRBJ2-5, with 14 bases identical to TRBD2. Looked up from germline, CDR1 is SEHNR and CDR2 is FQNEAQ (reference sequence). J gave up 7 bases and V 5 bases, and 6 bases lay outside the gene matches. The CDR3 consists of 15 residues. This chain's CDR3 is CASSAGTSGGGTQYF. The CDR3 DNA reads as TGTGCCAGCAGCGCCGGGACTAGCGGGGGCGGGACCCAGTACTTC.

There are a few counts of this clone. The CDR3 is CASSLHGPNYGYTF. DNA for the CDR3: TGTGCCAGCAGTTTACACGGACCTAACTATGGCTACACCTTC. This chain connects TRBV28 to TRBJ1-2; no reliable D call. The ends were cut back, 2 bases at V and 0 bases at J, with 7 bases in the middle. CDR3 length: 14 amino acids. CDR1 MDHEN and CDR2 SYDVKM come from the germline V gene.

The chain couples TRBV11-3 to TRBJ1-1, with 7 bases matching TRBD1. CDR1 and CDR2 from the germline V gene are SGHNT and YENEEA. CDR3 length: 13 amino acids. V lost 5 bases, J lost 4 bases, and 4 bases stayed unmatched. The CDR3 DNA reads as TGTGCCAGCAGCCTTGACAGGGCCACTGAAGCTTTCTTT. It encodes CASSLDRATEAFF.

The chain employs TRBV27 and TRBJ1-3, with no clear D. The CDR3 totals 16 residues. Per the germline V gene, CDR1 is MNHEY and CDR2 is SMNVEV (reference sequence). The V and J ends lost 6 bases and 3 bases respectively, with 18 bases between them. The CDR3 bases are TGTGCCAGCAGCTCACAACCCGGGTTTGGTGGAAACACCATATATTTT. It is translated as CASSSQPGFGGNTIYF.

The chain has TRBV7-9 and TRBJ2-3; maybe TRBD1 (5 bases). Trimming pared 5 bases from V and 6 bases from J, leaving 18 bases between. This CDR3 region has 15 residues. Germline V gene data show CDR1 as SEHNR and CDR2 as FQNEAQ (reference sequence). CDR3: CASSPTLTGSDTQYF. Written as DNA, the CDR3 is TGTGCCAGCAGCCCCACCCTTACAGGTTCGGATACGCAGTATTTT.

The gene calls are TRBV19 and TRBJ2-2; D may be TRBD1 (6 bases). The CDR3 totals 15 residues. Germline V gene sequence: CDR1 LNHDA, CDR2 SQIVND (reference sequence). V lost 4 bases and J lost 2, with 11 bases in between. In DNA form, the CDR3 reads TGTGCCAGTAGTAGACACGGGACAAACACCGGGGAGCTGTTTTTT. Residues: CASSRHGTNTGELFF.

The rearrangement uses TRBV28 and TRBJ1-2, with unresolved D. Germline V gene lookup returns CDR1 MDHEN and CDR2 SYDVKM. The CDR3 is 11 residues long. Trimming removed 3 bases from V and 5 bases from J, with 4 bases in between. Here the CDR3 reads CASSFAYGYTF. CDR3 nucleotides: TGTGCCAGCAGTTTTGCTTATGGCTACACCTTC.

This clone was counted between two and nine times. The chain has TRBV9 and TRBJ2-7, with a possible D match to TRBD2 (6 bases). The germline V and J ends were trimmed by 2 bases and 7 bases, with 10 bases remaining between them. Germline lookup yields CDR1 SGDLS and CDR2 YYNGEE. There are 12 residues in the CDR3. The CDR3 bases are TGTGCCAGCAGCGTTTTGGGGGGAGAGCAGTACTTC. This gives the protein CASSVLGGEQYF.

The V gene is TRBV18, the J gene TRBJ2-7; a possible D gene is TRBD1 (6 bases). From germline, CDR1 is KGHSH and CDR2 LQKENI. V was pared by 2 bases and J by 7 bases, with 21 bases between. The CDR3 contains 16 residues. The DNA for the CDR3 is TGTGCCAGCTCACCATACGAGGACAGTTCTATGGGGGAGCAGTACTTC. Protein product: CASSPYEDSSMGEQYF.

The chain is built from TRBV4-2 and TRBJ2-2; no firm D call. Germline V CDR1 and CDR2: LGHNA, YNFKEQ. The CDR3 has 14 residues. V was pared by 3 bases and J by 2 bases, with 7 bases between. The CDR3 protein is CASSQSANTGELFF. CDR3 DNA: TGTGCCAGCAGCCAGTCCGCCAACACCGGGGAGCTGTTTTTT.

This chain joins TRBV27 and TRBJ1-6, with D possibly TRBD1 on 5 matching bases. This CDR3 contains 16 residues. Germline CDR1 reads MNHEY; CDR2 reads SMNVEV (reference sequence). The ends were cut back, 1 base at V and 0 bases at J, with 7 bases in the middle. The chain's CDR3 is CASSLWTSSYNSPLHF. The DNA of the CDR3 is TGTGCCAGCAGTTTATGGACAAGCTCCTATAATTCACCCCTCCACTTT.

The chain links TRBV5-8 to TRBJ2-2; D is possibly TRBD1 (6 bases). V lost 3 bases and J lost 3, with 9 bases in between. CDR1 is SGHTS, CDR2 YDEGEE, per germline. The CDR3 has 14 amino acids. The CDR3 nucleotides read TGTGCCAGCAGCTCGTACAGGGACACCGGGGAGCTGTTTTTT. Translation gives CASSSYRDTGELFF. The entire variable domain, with the rest obtained from reference TRBV5-8 and TRBJ2-2, is as follows: EAGVTQSPTHLIKTRGQQATLRCSPISGHTSVYWYQQALGLGLQFLLWYDEGEERNRGNFPPRFSGRQFPNYSSELNVNALELEDSALYLCASSSYRDTGELFFGEGSRLTVL.

The chain has TRBV27 and TRBJ2-7; 10 positions match TRBD1. The CDR3 is made up of 15 amino acids. V lost 1 base, J lost 6 bases, and 6 bases stayed unmatched. Germline CDR1 and CDR2: MNHEY and SMNVEV (reference sequence). The CDR3 DNA is TGTGCCAGCAGTTTATTGAGGGACAGGGGTCTCGAGCAGTACTTC. It translates to CASSLLRDRGLEQYF.

The chain recombines TRBV2 with TRBJ1-4, with D possibly being TRBD1 (5 bases). Trimming stripped 6 bases from V and 0 bases from J, with 11 bases between. Looked up from germline, CDR1 is SNHLY and CDR2 is FYNNEI. This CDR3 is 15 amino acids long. The CDR3 loop is CASSALTATNEKLFF. For the CDR3, the DNA is TGTGCCAGCAGCGCCTTGACAGCAACTAATGAAAAACTGTTTTTT.

The chain couples TRBV27 to TRBJ1-1; D may be TRBD1 (6 bases). CDR3 size: 17 residues. V gave up 6 bases and J gave up 4 bases, with 24 bases separating them. Germline loops: CDR1 MNHEY, CDR2 SMNVEV (reference sequence). The CDR3 sequence is CASRRDIGPSRGTEAFF. The CDR3 nucleotides read TGTGCCAGCAGGCGGGACATCGGACCATCCCGGGGCACTGAAGCTTTCTTT.

The rearrangement links TRBV28 to TRBJ2-2, with 12 bases fitting TRBD1. The CDR3 totals 16 residues. After removal of 5 bases from V and 7 bases from J, the junction contained 8 bases not matched to a gene. Germline CDR1 is MDHEN and CDR2 is SYDVKM. The CDR3 DNA reads as TGTGCCAGCAGTGGCCGGGACAGGGGGCCGGACGGGGAGCTGTTTTTT. Translation: CASSGRDRGPDGELFF.

V and J are TRBV2 and TRBJ1-1; TRBD1 agrees at 9 bases. The CDR3 loop spans 14 amino acids. With V trimmed by 6 bases and J by 7 bases, 9 bases remained unmatched. CDR1 SNHLY and CDR2 FYNNEI come from the germline V gene. The CDR3 here is CASREGQGVDEAFF. CDR3 DNA sequence: TGTGCCAGCAGGGAGGGACAGGGAGTTGATGAAGCTTTCTTT.

The chain couples TRBV28 to TRBJ1-1; D is ambiguous. The germline gives CDR1 MDHEN, CDR2 SYDVKM. V lost 7 bases and J 0 bases, leaving 6 bases between the germline ends. The CDR3 has 12 residues. DNA of the CDR3: TGTGCCAGCATAAGGATGAACACTGAAGCTTTCTTT. Translating gives CASIRMNTEAFF.

This clone has a handful of counts. V usage is TRBV19 and J usage is TRBJ1-1; a possible D gene is TRBD1 (6 bases). V was shortened by 6 bases and J by 0 bases, with 11 bases between the two germline ends. The CDR3 spans 14 residues. CDR1 is LNHDA and CDR2 is SQIVND in the germline V gene (reference sequence). The CDR3 DNA reads as TGTGCCAGTAGGGGGGACACCATGAACACTGAAGCTTTCTTT. Protein sequence: CASRGDTMNTEAFF.